One sample yielded the 31 T cell receptor beta chains listed below, sequenced in a study of CD8 T cells in ankylosing spondylitis. Using its own MiXCR run on the 5' RACE reads, TCRdb lists one record per CDR3 protein. This sample has 240,000 or so distinct CDR3 sequences, with about 11% found just once. The sequencing sample was made of blood, either unsorted or a sorted T cell fraction (not recorded which). The receptors originated from a male donor with ankylosing spondylitis or in good health (not recorded which).

For this clonotype: A much larger clone lies one base from this, so it may be a read error. In DNA, the CDR3 is TGTGTCAGCTCCCCGGACCCGGGCGGCAATCAGCCCCAGCATTTT. Protein product: CVSSPDPGGNQPQHF. The genes are TRBV19 and TRBJ1-5, with D unresolved. Germline-derived CDR1 and CDR2 are LNHDA and SQIVND (reference sequence). This CDR3 has 15 residues.

In its sample, this clonotype was seen many times. The chain uses TRBV5-1 and TRBJ2-5; tentative D call: TRBD1 (7 bases). The CDR3 spans 16 residues. The germline gives CDR1 SGHRS, CDR2 YFSETQ. The ends were cut back, 5 bases at V and 2 bases at J, with 19 bases in the middle. CDR3 in amino acids: CASSRRGRAPQETQYF. In DNA, the CDR3 is TGCGCCAGCAGTCGGAGGGGGCGCGCCCCTCAAGAGACCCAGTACTTC.

This clonotype was observed a few times. A much larger clone sits a single nucleotide away, making a read error possible. The chain carries TRBV28 and TRBJ2-3; D is unresolved. CDR1 and CDR2 from the germline V gene are MDHEN and SYDVKM. Trimming took off 7 bases at V and 1 base at J, with 3 bases between the two ends. This CDR3 region has 11 residues. DNA for the CDR3: TGTGCCAGCACGGGCACAGATACGCAGTATTTT. As protein: CASTGTDTQYF.

Comment on this clonotype: This may be a read error, as it is one base from a much larger clone. V and J are TRBV12-3 or TRBV12-4 and TRBJ2-3; TRBD2 matches at 7 bases. This CDR3 is 12 amino acids long. As DNA, the CDR3 is TGTGCCAGCAGTTTAGGTCTAGCGGCGCGACTTTTT. Translating it yields CASSLGLAARLF.

This clonotype was seen repeatedly, ten times or more. The J gene is TRBJ2-7, the V gene TRBV5-1; possibly TRBD1 for D (6 bases). Germline V gene data show CDR1 as SGHRS and CDR2 as YFSETQ. CDR3 length equals 18 residues. Trimming stripped 4 bases from V and 7 bases from J, with 30 bases between. The CDR3 sequence: CASSVEATGGARAWEQYF. CDR3 DNA sequence: TGCGCCAGCAGCGTGGAGGCGACAGGAGGCGCCCGAGCATGGGAGCAGTACTTC.

This clonotype was observed a handful of times. J is TRBJ1-3 and V is TRBV12-3 or TRBV12-4; TRBD1 agrees at 9 bases. V lost 3 bases to trimming and J lost 0 bases; unmatched junction nucleotides: 9. This CDR3 spans 18 amino acids. The CDR3 sequence is CASSFGDREARSGNTIYF. The DNA of the CDR3 is TGTGCCAGCAGTTTCGGGGACAGGGAGGCCCGCTCTGGAAACACCATATATTTT.

The table lists this clonotype with many counts. The rearrangement joins TRBV12-3 or TRBV12-4 to TRBJ1-6; no definite D call. V gave up 6 bases and J gave up 14 bases, with 17 bases separating them. This CDR3 is 13 amino acids long. As DNA, the CDR3 is TGTGCCAGCAGCCCTCCTCCCGGTGTTGCCCTCCACTTT. This encodes CASSPPPGVALHF.

This clonotype was detected a few times. The CDR3 loop reads CASSSEAGGRETQYF. The CDR3 DNA sequence: TGCGCCAGCAGCTCGGAAGCGGGAGGGAGAGAGACCCAGTACTTC. V and J are TRBV5-1 and TRBJ2-5, with 10 bases aligning to TRBD2. The CDR3 extends over 15 amino acids. Germline V gene sequence: CDR1 SGHRS, CDR2 YFSETQ. The V gene end was trimmed by 3 bases and the J gene end by 4 bases; junction bases not matched to a gene: 6. Together with reference TRBV5-1 and TRBJ2-5, the CDR3 gives the full variable domain: KAGVTQTPRYLIKTRGQQVTLSCSPISGHRSVSWYQQTPGQGLQFLFEYFSETQRNKGNFPGRFSGRQFSNSRSEMNVSTLELGDSALYLCASSSEAGGRETQYFGPGTRLLVL.

This clonotype was recorded at least ten times. The chain recombines TRBV20-1 with TRBJ2-2, with a possible D match to TRBD1 (6 bases). Looked up from germline, CDR1 is DFQATT and CDR2 is SNEGSKA (reference sequence). The CDR3 runs 14 residues. The V gene lost 1 base and the J gene lost 4 bases, with 10 bases spanning the gap. CDR3 region: CSARGDTRTGELFF. The CDR3 nucleotides are TGCAGTGCTAGAGGGGACACCCGCACCGGGGAGCTGTTTTTT.

This clonotype was counted at least ten times. V gene TRBV5-6 combines with J gene TRBJ1-6; D unresolved. The V end was cut by 1 base, the J end by 7 bases, with 12 bases between. Germline CDR1 and CDR2: SGHDT and YYEEEE. The CDR3 length is 15 residues. The CDR3 nucleotides are TGTGCCAGCAGCTTGTATGCAGGCGGGAATTCACCCCTCCACTTT. Amino acid sequence: CASSLYAGGNSPLHF.

This clonotype was detected many times. The chain employs TRBV20-1 and TRBJ2-7; maybe TRBD2 (6 bases). The CDR3 contains 14 residues. The V end lost 6 bases, the J end lost 3 bases, and 18 bases lay between the germline ends. CDR1 and CDR2 from the germline V gene are DFQATT and SNEGSKA (reference sequence). In nucleotides, the CDR3 is TGCAGTGCCGAGGGGAGGAATCTTTACTACGAGCAGTACTTC. The encoded protein is CSAEGRNLYYEQYF.

This clonotype was observed many times. V and J are TRBV9 and TRBJ2-3; maybe TRBD2 (6 bases). The CDR3 sequence is 14 residues long. Trimming pared 0 bases from V and 9 bases from J, leaving 14 bases between. Germline V gene data show CDR1 as SGDLS and CDR2 as YYNGEE. CDR3 DNA sequence: TGTGCCAGCAGCGTAGATCAACCGGGGGACACGCAGTATTTT. Translated: CASSVDQPGDTQYF.

This clonotype turned up a few times. V is TRBV7-9 and J is TRBJ1-2; D may be TRBD1 (5 bases). V was pared by 5 bases and J by 4 bases, with 11 bases between. This CDR3 comprises 13 residues. Germline V gene lookup returns CDR1 SEHNR and CDR2 FQNEAQ (reference sequence). CDR3: CASSIDSGYGYTF. The CDR3 DNA sequence: TGTGCCAGCAGCATCGACAGTGGCTATGGCTACACCTTC.

This chain links TRBV5-8 with TRBJ1-1; TRBD1 agrees at 10 bases. Germline V CDR1 and CDR2: SGHTS, YDEGEE. With 3 bases clipped from V and 3 bases from J, the junction kept 5 bases outside the gene matches. This CDR3 has 15 amino acids. CDR3 protein: CASSSGTGADTEAFF. The DNA for the CDR3 is TGTGCCAGCAGCTCCGGGACAGGGGCGGACACTGAAGCTTTCTTT.

The V gene is TRBV4-2, the J gene TRBJ2-7; 7 bases fit TRBD2. From germline, CDR1 is LGHNA and CDR2 YNFKEQ. This CDR3 contains 17 residues. Trimming at V came to 0 bases and at J to 0 bases, leaving 8 bases not matched to a gene. CDR3 nucleotide sequence: TGTGCCAGCAGCCAAGACGGAACTAGCGAACCCTCCTACGAGCAGTACTTC. This sequence encodes CASSQDGTSEPSYEQYF.

This clonotype has at least ten counts. One junction end disagrees with the germline gene, perhaps due to a read error. The chain has TRBV29-1 and TRBJ1-1; no reliable D call. CDR3 length equals 12 residues. In germline, CDR1 is SQVTM, CDR2 ANQGSEA. The DNA of the CDR3 is TGCAGCGTTGAGGGTCAGAACTCTGAAGCTTTCTTT. It specifies CSVEGQNSEAFF.

Many counts were recorded for this clonotype. The chain's CDR3 is CASSLGSGGVYNEQFF. CDR3 sequence (DNA): TGTGCCAGCAGCTTAGGGTCCGGGGGGGTCTACAATGAGCAGTTCTTC. The rearrangement links TRBV7-9 to TRBJ2-1; 8 bases match TRBD2. This CDR3 has 16 residues. V shed 1 base, J shed 3 bases, and the junction held 5 bases outside the gene matches. Germline V gene lookup returns CDR1 SEHNR and CDR2 FQNEAQ (reference sequence).

Remarks on this clonotype: Being one base from a much bigger clone, this may be a read error. This chain connects TRBV5-1 to TRBJ2-7, with 7 bases that match TRBD2. CDR1 and CDR2 from the germline V gene are SGHRS and YFSETQ. The CDR3 covers 14 residues. This chain's CDR3 is CGSSVTSEKYEQYF. The CDR3 region has the DNA TGCGGCAGCAGCGTTACTAGCGAGAAGTACGAGCAGTACTTC.

This clonotype has at least ten counts. The J gene is TRBJ2-7, the V gene TRBV12-3 or TRBV12-4, with a possible D match to TRBD2 (6 bases). There are 14 residues in the CDR3. V was cut by 2 bases and J by 2 bases, with 10 bases left in between. CDR3 protein: CASSLLEGPYEQYF. The CDR3 DNA reads as TGTGCCAGCAGTTTATTGGAGGGGCCCTACGAGCAGTACTTC.

The table lists this clonotype with a few counts. This rearrangement joins TRBV29-1 to TRBJ2-7; D is uncertain. V was clipped by 0 bases and J by 5 bases, with 11 bases between them. The CDR3 consists of 13 residues. CDR1 and CDR2 (germline): SQVTM, ANQGSEA. The CDR3 spells CSVEDVNSNEQYF. CDR3 DNA sequence: TGCAGCGTTGAAGACGTGAATAGTAACGAGCAGTACTTC.

V is TRBV21-1 and J is TRBJ2-1; the table's D call of TRBD2 was not tested on the DNA. TRBV21-1 is given as a pseudogene. The CDR3 covers 10 residues. The CDR3: CVQRADEQFF. The CDR3 nucleotides are TGTGTCCAGAGGGCCGATGAGCAGTTCTTC.

In its sample, this clonotype was seen many times. The chain joins TRBV20-1 to TRBJ2-7, with 7 bases aligning to TRBD2. Germline CDR1 and CDR2: DFQATT and SNEGSKA (reference sequence). The CDR3 has 13 amino acids. The V gene end was trimmed by 6 bases and the J gene end by 2 bases; junction bases not matched to a gene: 7. The CDR3 region is CSAPERDPYEQYF. DNA of the CDR3: TGCAGTGCCCCTGAGCGGGACCCCTACGAGCAGTACTTC.

This clonotype was observed at least ten times. The chain couples TRBV5-1 to TRBJ2-3; 9 positions match TRBD2. The CDR3 is 15 residues long. Trimming cost V 0 bases and J 4 bases; bases outside gene matches: 3. Per germline, CDR1 SGHRS and CDR2 YFSETQ. The CDR3 protein is CASSLVAGAADTQYF. DNA of the CDR3: TGCGCCAGCAGCTTGGTAGCGGGAGCCGCAGATACGCAGTATTTT.

This clonotype was recorded many times. V gene TRBV5-1 combines with J gene TRBJ2-6; D remains ambiguous. Germline V lookup: CDR1 SGHRS, CDR2 YFSETQ. V lost 0 bases and J 1 base, leaving 11 bases between the germline ends. There are 17 residues in the CDR3. The CDR3 reads CASSLALAGSGANVLTF. The CDR3 DNA is TGCGCCAGCAGCTTGGCGCTGGCCGGGTCTGGGGCCAACGTCCTGACTTTC.

This clonotype occurred once. The chain has TRBV7-4 and TRBJ2-4; D possibly matches TRBD1 or TRBD2 (5 bases each). V was cut by 8 bases and J by 0 bases, with 20 bases left in between. Germline CDR1 SGHVT, CDR2 SQSDAQ. This CDR3 has 17 residues. CDR3 sequence (DNA): TGTGCCAGCGAATATGAGGGACCCATACTAGCCAAAAACATTCAGTACTTC. Its protein product is CASEYEGPILAKNIQYF.

This clonotype was found once. This sequence joins TRBV4-2 and TRBJ2-1; D possibly matches TRBD1 or TRBD2 (5 bases each). Germline V gene lookup returns CDR1 LGHNA and CDR2 YNFKEQ. The CDR3 loop spans 14 amino acids. V gave up 1 base and J gave up 7 bases, with 11 bases separating them. This CDR3 reads CASSQAGGSNEQFF. For the CDR3, the DNA is TGTGCCAGCAGCCAAGCTGGGGGATCTAATGAGCAGTTCTTC.

The chain combines TRBV18 with TRBJ2-1; D gene ambiguous. This CDR3 has 15 amino acids. Per germline, CDR1 KGHSH and CDR2 LQKENI. V was trimmed by 6 bases and J by 2 bases, leaving 14 bases between them. Here the CDR3 reads CASSLSHLTYNEQFF. The CDR3 nucleotides read TGTGCCAGCTCTCTGTCCCACCTTACCTACAATGAGCAGTTCTTC.

Many counts were recorded for this clonotype. This rearrangement joins TRBV9 to TRBJ2-1; 10 bases match TRBD2. Trimming took 5 bases from V and 4 from J; bases not matched to a gene: 6. Germline V gives CDR1 SGDLS, CDR2 YYNGEE. The CDR3 is 15 amino acids. The CDR3 loop reads CASSASGGGYNEQFF. The DNA of the CDR3 is TGTGCCAGCAGTGCGAGCGGGGGGGGATACAATGAGCAGTTCTTC.

This clonotype was seen at least ten times. V usage is TRBV5-5 and J usage is TRBJ2-7; D may be TRBD2 (6 bases). CDR1 and CDR2 (germline): SGHKS, YYEKEE (reference sequence). Trimming stripped 3 bases from V and 1 base from J, with 14 bases between. The length of the CDR3 is 15 residues. The CDR3 nucleotides are TGTGCCAGCAGCTGGGGGGACGAGACTTCCTACGAGCAGTACTTC. Protein product: CASSWGDETSYEQYF.

This clonotype was seen ten or more times. The chain employs TRBV7-8 and TRBJ1-1; D possibly corresponds to TRBD1 (6 bases). CDR1 is SGHVS, CDR2 FQNEAQ, per germline. V lost 2 bases and J 11 bases, leaving 18 bases between the germline ends. There are 14 residues in the CDR3. The CDR3 sequence is CASSLLEDSGVAFF. CDR3 nucleotides: TGTGCCAGCAGCTTATTGGAGGACAGTGGTGTGGCTTTCTTT.

At least ten counts were recorded for this clonotype. The chain links TRBV5-1 to TRBJ2-7; 8 nucleotides agree with TRBD1. V lost 5 bases, J lost 3 bases, and 7 bases stayed unmatched. The germline V gene encodes CDR1 SGHRS and CDR2 YFSETQ. This CDR3 spans 14 amino acids. CDR3 protein: CASRIGQGDYEQYF. In DNA, the CDR3 is TGCGCCAGCAGGATTGGACAGGGCGACTACGAGCAGTACTTC. Full variable domain (missing parts from reference TRBV5-1 and TRBJ2-7): KAGVTQTPRYLIKTRGQQVTLSCSPISGHRSVSWYQQTPGQGLQFLFEYFSETQRNKGNFPGRFSGRQFSNSRSEMNVSTLELGDSALYLCASRIGQGDYEQYFGPGTRLTVT.